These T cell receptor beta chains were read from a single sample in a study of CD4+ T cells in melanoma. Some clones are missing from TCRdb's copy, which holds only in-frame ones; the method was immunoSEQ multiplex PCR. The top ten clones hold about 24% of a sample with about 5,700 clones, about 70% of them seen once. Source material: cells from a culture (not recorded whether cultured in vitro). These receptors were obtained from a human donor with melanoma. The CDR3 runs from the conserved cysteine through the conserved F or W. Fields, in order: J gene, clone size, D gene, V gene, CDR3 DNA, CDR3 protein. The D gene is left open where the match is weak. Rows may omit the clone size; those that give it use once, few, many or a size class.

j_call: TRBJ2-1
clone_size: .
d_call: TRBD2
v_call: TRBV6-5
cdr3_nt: TGTGCCAGCAGCAAACTAGCGGGGTCGGGGAATGAGCAGTTCTTC
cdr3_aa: CASSKLAGSGNEQFF

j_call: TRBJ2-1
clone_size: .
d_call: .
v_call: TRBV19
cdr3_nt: TGTGCCAGTAGTATTGACTCAGAGCCCCCCTACAATGAGCAGTTCTTC
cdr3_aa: CASSIDSEPPYNEQFF

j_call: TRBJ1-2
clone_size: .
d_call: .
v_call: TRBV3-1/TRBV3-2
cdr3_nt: TGTGCCAGCAGCCAAGAGGGGGAGGAGGCCTCCTACTATGGCTACACCTTC
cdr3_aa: CASSQEGEEASYYGYTF

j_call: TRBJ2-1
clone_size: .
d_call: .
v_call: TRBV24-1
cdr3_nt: TGTGCCACCAGTGATTTGGTCCAGGGGATCAATGAGCAGTTCTTC
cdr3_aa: CATSDLVQGINEQFF

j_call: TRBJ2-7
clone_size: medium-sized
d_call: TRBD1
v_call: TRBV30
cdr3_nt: TGTGCCTGGACGGGACAGCGAGTTTACGAGCAGTACTTC
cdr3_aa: CAWTGQRVYEQYF

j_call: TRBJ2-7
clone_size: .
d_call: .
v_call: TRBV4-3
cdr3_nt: TGCGCCAGCAGCCCCAGCCCCTCCTACGAGCAGTACTTC
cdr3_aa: CASSPSPSYEQYF

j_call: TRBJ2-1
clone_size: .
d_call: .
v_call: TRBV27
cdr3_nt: TGTGCCAGCAGTTTCGGGGGACCCTACAATGAGCAGTTCTTC
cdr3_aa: CASSFGGPYNEQFF

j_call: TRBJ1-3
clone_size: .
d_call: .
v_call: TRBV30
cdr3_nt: TGTGCCTGGAGTGAGGGGGGAACTGGAAACACCATATATTTT
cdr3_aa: CAWSEGGTGNTIYF

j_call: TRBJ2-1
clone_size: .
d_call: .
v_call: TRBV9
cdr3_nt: TGTGCCAGCACTAGTGGAGGGGATGAGCAGTTCTTC
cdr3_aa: CASTSGGDEQFF

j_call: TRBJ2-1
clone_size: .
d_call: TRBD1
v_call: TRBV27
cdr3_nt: TGTGCCAGCAAAGCCATAAATCAGGGGGCTACCTACAATGAGCAGTTCTTC
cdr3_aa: CASKAINQGATYNEQFF

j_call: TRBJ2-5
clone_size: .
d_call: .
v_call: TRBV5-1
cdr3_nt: TGCGCCAGCAGCTTGGCTTTTGCGGGGGCCCCGGAGGGGACCCAGTACTTC
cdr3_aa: CASSLAFAGAPEGTQYF

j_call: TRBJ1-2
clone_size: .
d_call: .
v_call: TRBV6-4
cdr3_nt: TGTGCCAGCAGTGGGGTCGGCTATGGCTACACCTTC
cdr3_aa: CASSGVGYGYTF

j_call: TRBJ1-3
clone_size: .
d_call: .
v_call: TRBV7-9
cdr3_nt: TGTGCCAGCAGCCCCAACAACAGGGTTTCCATATATTTT
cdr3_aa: CASSPNNRVSIYF

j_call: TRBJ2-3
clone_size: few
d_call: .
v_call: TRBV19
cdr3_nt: TGTGCCAGTAGTATAGATTGGCGGGGAGGTACAGATACGCAGTATTTT
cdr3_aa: CASSIDWRGGTDTQYF

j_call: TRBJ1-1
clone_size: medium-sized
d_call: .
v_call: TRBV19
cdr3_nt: TGTGCCAGTAGTATGGGTTATCTCACTGAAGCTTTCTTT
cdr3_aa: CASSMGYLTEAFF

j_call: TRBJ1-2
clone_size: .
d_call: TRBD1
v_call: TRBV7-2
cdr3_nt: TGTGCCAGCAGCTTAGACGGACAGGATCCCTATGGCTACACCTTC
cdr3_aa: CASSLDGQDPYGYTF

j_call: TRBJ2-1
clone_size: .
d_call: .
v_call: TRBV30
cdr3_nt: TGTGCCTGGAGGATCGGGGGTATCTACAATGAGCAGTTCTTC
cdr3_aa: CAWRIGGIYNEQFF

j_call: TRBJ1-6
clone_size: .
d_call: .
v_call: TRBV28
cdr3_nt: TGTGCCAGCAGTCCCCCGGGTTCGGACTCACCCCTCCACTTT
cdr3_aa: CASSPPGSDSPLHF

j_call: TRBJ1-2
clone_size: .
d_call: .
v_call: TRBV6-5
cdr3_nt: TGTGCCAGCAAATTCGGCCCAAGGGGCGGCTATGGCTACACCTTC
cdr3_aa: CASKFGPRGGYGYTF

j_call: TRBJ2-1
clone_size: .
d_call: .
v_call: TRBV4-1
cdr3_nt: TGCGCCAGCAGCCAACTCGACATTCTCTCCTACAATGAGCAGTTCTTC
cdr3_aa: CASSQLDILSYNEQFF

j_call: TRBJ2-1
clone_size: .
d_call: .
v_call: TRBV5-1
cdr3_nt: TGCGCCAGCAGCTCCACAGAAAGCTCCTACAATGAGCAGTTCTTC
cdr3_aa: CASSSTESSYNEQFF

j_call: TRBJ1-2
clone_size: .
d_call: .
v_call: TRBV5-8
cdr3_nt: TGTGCCAGCAGAAAACGGGGGGCGGCTAACTATGGCTACACCTTC
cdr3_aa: CASRKRGAANYGYTF

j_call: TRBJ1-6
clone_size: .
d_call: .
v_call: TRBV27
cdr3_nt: TGTGCCAGCAGTTTAGGAGTCTCCTATAATTCACCCCTCCACTTT
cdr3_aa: CASSLGVSYNSPLHF

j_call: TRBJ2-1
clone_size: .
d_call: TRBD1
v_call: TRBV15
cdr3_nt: TGTGCCACCAGCTCTCACAGGGGCGGGAATGAGCAGTTCTTC
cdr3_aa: CATSSHRGGNEQFF

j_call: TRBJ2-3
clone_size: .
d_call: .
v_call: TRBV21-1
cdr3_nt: TGTGCCAGCAGCAAAGATGGAGGGTACCGGTTGGATACGCAGTATTTT
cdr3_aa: CASSKDGGYRLDTQYF

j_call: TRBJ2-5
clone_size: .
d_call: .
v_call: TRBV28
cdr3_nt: TGTGCCAGCAGTTTACCCCAGAAGCAAGAGACCCAGTACTTC
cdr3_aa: CASSLPQKQETQYF

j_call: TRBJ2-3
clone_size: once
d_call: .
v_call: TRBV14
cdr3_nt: TGTGCCAGCAGCCAACCTGTTTATTGGGGTGGCACAGATACGCAGTATTTT
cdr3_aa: CASSQPVYWGGTDTQYF

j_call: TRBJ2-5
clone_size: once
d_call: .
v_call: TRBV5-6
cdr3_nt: TGTGCCAGCAGCTTGGCCTGGGGGGCAGAGACCCAGTACTTC
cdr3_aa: CASSLAWGAETQYF

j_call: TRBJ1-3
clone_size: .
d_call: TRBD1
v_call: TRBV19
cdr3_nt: TGTGCCAGTAGTATAGATCCCCCCGTACAGGGGGTCCACTCTGGAAACACCATATATTTT
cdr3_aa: CASSIDPPVQGVHSGNTIYF

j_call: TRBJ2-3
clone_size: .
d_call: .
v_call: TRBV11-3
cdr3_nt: TGTGCCAGCAGCCCAGGCGGGGCAAAGACAGATACGCAGTATTTT
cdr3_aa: CASSPGGAKTDTQYF

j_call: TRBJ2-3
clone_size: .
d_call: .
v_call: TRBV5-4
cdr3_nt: TGTGCCAGCAGCCTTGGACCGTACACAGATACGCAGTATTTT
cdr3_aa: CASSLGPYTDTQYF

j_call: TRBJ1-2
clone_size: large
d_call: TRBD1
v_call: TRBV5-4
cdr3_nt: TGTGCCAGCAGTCAGGCGGGACAGGGAGCTAACTATGGCTACACCTTC
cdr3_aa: CASSQAGQGANYGYTF

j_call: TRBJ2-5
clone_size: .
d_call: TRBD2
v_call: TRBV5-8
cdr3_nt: TGTGCCAGCAGCACCCCGACTAGCGGGGGGCGTGGGACCCAGTACTTC
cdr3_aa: CASSTPTSGGRGTQYF

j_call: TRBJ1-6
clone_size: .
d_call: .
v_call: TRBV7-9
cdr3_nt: TGTGCCAGCAGCGCCGGGAGGGATTCACCCCTCCACTTT
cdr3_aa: CASSAGRDSPLHF

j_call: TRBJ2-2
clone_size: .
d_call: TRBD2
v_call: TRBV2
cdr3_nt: TGTGCCAGCAGTGACCAGCGGGGGGTTCTCACCGGGGAGCTGTTTTTT
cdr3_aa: CASSDQRGVLTGELFF

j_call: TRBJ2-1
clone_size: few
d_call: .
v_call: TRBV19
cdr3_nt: TGTGCCAGTAGTAGGCCGCGACGGGGAAATGAGCAGTTCTTC
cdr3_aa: CASSRPRRGNEQFF

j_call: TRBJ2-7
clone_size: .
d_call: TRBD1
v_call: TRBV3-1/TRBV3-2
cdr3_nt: TGTGCCAGCAGCGCGCCACAGGGGGCGGACGAGCAGTACTTC
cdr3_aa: CASSAPQGADEQYF

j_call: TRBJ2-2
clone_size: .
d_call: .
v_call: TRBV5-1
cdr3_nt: TGCGCCAGCAGCTTGGGACAGTACACCGGGGAGCTGTTTTTT
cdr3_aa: CASSLGQYTGELFF

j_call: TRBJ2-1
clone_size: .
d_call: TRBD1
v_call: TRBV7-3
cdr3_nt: TGTGCCAGCAGCTTAACTTCGTGGGACAGCTACAATGAGCAGTTCTTC
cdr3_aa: CASSLTSWDSYNEQFF

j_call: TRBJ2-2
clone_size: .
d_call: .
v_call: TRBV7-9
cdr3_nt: TGTGCCAGCAGCTTAGTGGCAGCTTTCACCGGGGAGCTGTTTTTT
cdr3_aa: CASSLVAAFTGELFF

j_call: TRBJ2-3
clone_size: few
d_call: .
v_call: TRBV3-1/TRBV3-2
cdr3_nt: TGTGCCAGCAGCCAAGGGGCCGGGGCAGATACGCAGTATTTT
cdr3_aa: CASSQGAGADTQYF

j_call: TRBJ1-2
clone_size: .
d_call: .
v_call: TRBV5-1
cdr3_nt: TGCGCCAGCAGCTTGGAAGCAGGAGACTATGGCTACACCTTC
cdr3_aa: CASSLEAGDYGYTF

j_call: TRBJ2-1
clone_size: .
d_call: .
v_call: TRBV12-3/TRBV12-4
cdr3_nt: TGTGCCAGCAGCTCAACAGGGAATGAGCAGTTCTTC
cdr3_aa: CASSSTGNEQFF

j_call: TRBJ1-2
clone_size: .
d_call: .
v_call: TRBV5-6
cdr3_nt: TGTGCCAGCAGCCCCGTCCGGCGGGACTATGGCTACACCTTC
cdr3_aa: CASSPVRRDYGYTF

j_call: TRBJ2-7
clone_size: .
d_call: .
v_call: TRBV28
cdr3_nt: TGTGCCAGCAGTTTATACCCAGACAACGAGCAGTACTTC
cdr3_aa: CASSLYPDNEQYF

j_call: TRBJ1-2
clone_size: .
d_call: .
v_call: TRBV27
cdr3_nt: TGTGCCAGCAGTTTTCTCCAGTCTAACTATGGCTACACCTTC
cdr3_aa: CASSFLQSNYGYTF